These 31 T cell receptor beta chains share one sample of origin, sequenced in a study of OX40 agonist ivuxolimab in advanced cancers. Repertoires were generated with immunoSEQ multiplex PCR, while TCRdb's copy carries only in-frame clones and drops some. The table lists 11,000 or so clones, 70% to 90% of them singletons. Sample: CD4+ or CD8+ T cells sorted from blood, taken in a trial of the OX40 agonist ivuxolimab. These receptors all come from an adult with an advanced solid tumor such as melanoma, head and neck, liver or kidney cancer.

Remarks on this clone: A junction end diverges from the germline sequence, so it may reflect a read error. The chain couples TRBV27 to TRBJ2-1, with 12 bases lining up with TRBD1. This CDR3 comprises 17 residues. CDR1 is MNHEY and CDR2 is SMNVEV in the germline V gene (reference sequence). This chain's CDR3 is CASSWGTGGLSYNEQLF. CDR3 nucleotide sequence: TGTGCCAGCAGTTGGGGGACAGGGGGCCTCTCCTACAATGAGCAGCTCTTC.

CDR3 in amino acids: CASSLDFGQGSTEAFF. DNA of the CDR3: TGCGCCAGCAGCTTGGATTTCGGACAGGGGAGCACTGAAGCTTTCTTT. The chain couples TRBV5-1 to TRBJ1-1, with 9 bases that match TRBD1. J was trimmed by 4 bases and V by 0 bases; bases with no gene match: 7. The CDR3 is 16 amino acids. The germline CDR1 and CDR2 sequences are SGHRS and YFSETQ.

The CDR3 bases are TGCAGTGCTATGTCCGATTGGGAGCAGTACTTC. It codes for CSAMSDWEQYF. J is TRBJ2-5 and V is TRBV20-1; D possibly corresponds to TRBD2 (5 bases). This CDR3 region has 11 residues. Germline values: CDR1 DFQATT, CDR2 SNEGSKA (reference sequence). V was pared by 4 bases and J by 11 bases, with 14 bases between.

The J gene is TRBJ2-7, the V gene TRBV19; 7 bases are a match to TRBD1. Germline V gene sequence: CDR1 LNHDA, CDR2 SQIVND (reference sequence). J was trimmed by 3 bases and V by 5 bases; bases with no gene match: 10. CDR3 length: 15 amino acids. The CDR3, as DNA: TGTGCCAGTAGTCCCGAGGGGGCTGCTATCTACGAGCAGTACTTC. It encodes CASSPEGAAIYEQYF.

The chain recombines TRBV7-2 with TRBJ2-3; 10 bases align to TRBD2. Germline V lookup: CDR1 SGHTA, CDR2 FQGNSA. J lost 3 bases, V lost 1 base, and 13 bases had no gene match. This CDR3 contains 19 residues. This CDR3 is CASSLVGSSGRYGTDTQYF. Here the CDR3 DNA reads TGTGCCAGCAGCTTAGTCGGATCTAGCGGGAGATATGGAACAGATACGCAGTATTTT.

This clone was seen only once. V usage is TRBV29-1 and J usage is TRBJ2-1; 12 bases match TRBD2. J was trimmed by 6 bases and V by 4 bases; bases with no gene match: 10. This CDR3 comprises 16 residues. Per the germline V gene, CDR1 is SQVTM and CDR2 is ANQGSEA. The CDR3: CSVARLGLAGSNEQFF. The CDR3 DNA follows: TGCAGCGTTGCTAGATTAGGACTAGCGGGGAGCAATGAGCAGTTCTTC.

A single count supports this clone. The chain couples TRBV4-3 to TRBJ2-1; D is possibly TRBD2 (6 bases). Trimming left V 4 bases short and J 1 base short, with 11 bases between. The germline CDR1 and CDR2 sequences are LGHNA and YSLEER. CDR3 length equals 15 residues. CDR3 amino acids: CASSPLEGSYNEQFF. CDR3 in DNA: TGCGCCAGCAGCCCTTTGGAGGGGTCCTACAATGAGCAGTTCTTC.

The chain uses TRBV14 and TRBJ2-7; 8 bases map to TRBD1. Trimming took 4 bases from V and 0 from J; bases not matched to a gene: 11. The germline V gene encodes CDR1 SGHDN and CDR2 FVKESK. The CDR3 is 17 residues long. CDR3 loop: CASSPSSGTGPSYEQYF. CDR3 nucleotides: TGTGCCAGCAGCCCAAGCTCCGGGACAGGTCCCTCCTACGAGCAGTACTTC.

The rearrangement joins TRBV18 to TRBJ2-7; 8 positions agree with TRBD1. With 6 bases clipped from V and 4 bases from J, the junction kept 11 bases outside the gene matches. The CDR3 sequence is 15 residues long. The germline CDR1 and CDR2 sequences are KGHSH and LQKENI. The CDR3 nucleotides are TGTGCCAGCTCCCCGAGGACAGGGAGCTCTTACGAGCAGTACTTC. This codes for CASSPRTGSSYEQYF.

This rearrangement joins TRBV14 to TRBJ1-1; D is unresolved. Between the trimmed V and J ends, which lost 1 base and 6 bases, there was a span of 6 bases. Germline assignment: CDR1 SGHDN and CDR2 FVKESK. There are 12 residues in the CDR3. The CDR3 loop reads CASSQVTPEAFF. The CDR3 DNA reads TGTGCCAGCAGCCAAGTGACACCTGAAGCTTTCTTT.

This clone was seen a single time. V is TRBV14 and J is TRBJ1-5; 8 positions agree with TRBD1. The length of the CDR3 is 15 residues. Germline CDR1 and CDR2: SGHDN and FVKESK. V gave up 4 bases and J gave up 5 bases; unmatched junction bases: 7. As DNA, the CDR3 is TGTGCCAGCAGCCCCGACAGGGGTGGTGATCAGCCCCAGCATTTT. Encoded protein: CASSPDRGGDQPQHF.

The chain is built from TRBV11-2 and TRBJ1-2; unclear D gene. The V gene lost 1 base and the J gene lost 0 bases, with 6 bases spanning the gap. There are 14 residues in the CDR3. CDR1 SGHAT and CDR2 FQNNGV come from the germline V gene. Here the CDR3 DNA reads TGTGCCAGCAGCTTAGGCGGATCTAACTATGGCTACACCTTC. It encodes CASSLGGSNYGYTF.

The chain employs TRBV2 and TRBJ2-1; D may match TRBD1 or TRBD2 (5 bases each). CDR3 length equals 12 residues. Deletions cut 3 bases from V and 7 bases from J, with 7 bases between. Germline lookup yields CDR1 SNHLY and CDR2 FYNNEI. CDR3 sequence (DNA): TGTGCCAGCAGTGAGGGGGAGAATGAGCAGTTCTTC. This codes for CASSEGENEQFF.

The chain couples TRBV27 to TRBJ2-7, with TRBD1 identical over 7 bases. With V trimmed by 5 bases and J by 3 bases, 7 bases remained unmatched. Germline CDR1 is MNHEY and CDR2 is SMNVEV (reference sequence). CDR3 size: 14 residues. The CDR3 DNA follows: TGTGCCAGCAGTGATACCGGGACAGTCTACGAGCAGTACTTC. Encoded protein: CASSDTGTVYEQYF.

J is TRBJ2-5 and V is TRBV11-2; 10 nucleotides match TRBD1. This CDR3 is 14 amino acids long. Germline V gene lookup returns CDR1 SGHAT and CDR2 FQNNGV. Germline trimming cut 3 bases from V and 5 bases from J; bases unmatched to any gene: 3. The CDR3 bases are TGTGCCAGCAGCTTCGGGACAGGGGATGAGACCCAGTACTTC. Translating gives CASSFGTGDETQYF.

This clone has only one observation. CDR3 bases: TGTGCCAGTACCTCCCTACAGGGAATCCATGGCTACACCTTC. Protein product: CASTSLQGIHGYTF. The chain employs TRBV19 and TRBJ1-2, with D perhaps matching TRBD1 (6 bases). The CDR3 totals 14 residues. Germline CDR1 reads LNHDA; CDR2 reads SQIVND (reference sequence). Trimming removed 7 bases at V and 6 bases at J, with 18 bases between.

Details on this clone: No conserved phenylalanine or tryptophan ends this CDR3, so it is likely a read error. V and J are TRBV18 and TRBJ1-1; D uncertain. Germline CDR1 and CDR2: KGHSH and LQKENI. V gave up 0 bases and J gave up 4 bases, with 6 bases separating them. CDR3 length: 13 residues. The CDR3, as DNA: TGTGCCAGCTCACCACCGGAGAGCACTGAAGCTTTCCTT. Translating gives CASSPPESTEAFL.

The rearrangement uses TRBV10-3 and TRBJ2-3, with D unclear. This CDR3 comprises 15 residues. Trimming shortened V by 0 bases and J by 5 bases, and 12 bases separated the two germline ends. The germline V gene encodes CDR1 ENHRY and CDR2 SYGVKD. The CDR3 bases are TGTGCCATCAGTGAGTCTTCGGGTACGCTAGATACGCAGTATTTT. It encodes CAISESSGTLDTQYF.

The rearrangement uses TRBV19 and TRBJ2-5, with TRBD1 as a possible D gene (6 bases). Trimming removed 3 bases from V and 3 bases from J, with 8 bases in between. There are 13 residues in the CDR3. Germline lookup yields CDR1 LNHDA and CDR2 SQIVND (reference sequence). DNA of the CDR3: TGTGCCAGTAGTATGGGACAAAAAGAGACCCAGTACTTC. This sequence encodes CASSMGQKETQYF. Complete variable domain (other parts from reference TRBV19 and TRBJ2-5): DGGITQSPKYLFRKEGQNVTLSCEQNLNHDAMYWYRQDPGQGLRLIYYSQIVNDFQKGDIAEGYSVSREKKESFPLTVTSAQKNPTAFYLCASSMGQKETQYFGPGTRLLVL.

The chain is built from TRBV25-1 and TRBJ2-5; 12 bases agree with TRBD2. TRBJ2-7 explains the end of the DNA better; the J call may be wrong. Germline loops: CDR1 MGHDK, CDR2 SYGVNS. The CDR3 has 14 amino acids. The CDR3 nucleotides read TGTGCCAGCAGTGTACTAGCGGGAGGATACGAGCAGTACTTC. Translated, it gives CASSVLAGGYEQYF.

The rearrangement uses TRBV2 and TRBJ2-3; tentatively, D is TRBD2 (5 bases). The CDR3 totals 13 residues. The V end lost 3 bases, the J end lost 4 bases, and 8 bases lay between the germline ends. Germline assignment: CDR1 SNHLY and CDR2 FYNNEI. CDR3: CASSEWESDTQYF. CDR3 bases: TGTGCCAGCAGTGAGTGGGAGTCAGATACGCAGTATTTT.

The table lists this clone with a few counts. The rearrangement links TRBV25-1 to TRBJ1-1; unclear D gene. V was clipped by 6 bases and J by 6 bases, with 5 bases between them. The CDR3 loop spans 10 amino acids. Germline CDR1 MGHDK, CDR2 SYGVNS. CDR3 residues: CASRGAEAFF. The DNA of the CDR3 is TGTGCCAGCAGGGGTGCTGAAGCTTTCTTT.

CDR3 bases: TGTGCCAGCTCATCGGGGGTTCGGTACGAGCAGTACTTC. Translating gives CASSSGVRYEQYF. This sequence joins TRBV18 and TRBJ2-7, with D perhaps TRBD2 (6 bases). From germline, CDR1 is KGHSH and CDR2 LQKENI. Between the trimmed V and J ends, which lost 5 bases and 4 bases, there was a span of 12 bases. This CDR3 spans 13 amino acids.

The J gene is TRBJ2-7, the V gene TRBV28; possible D gene TRBD2, 6 bases. The CDR3 has 15 amino acids. The germline V gene encodes CDR1 MDHEN and CDR2 SYDVKM. Trimming took off 3 bases at V and 2 bases at J, with 14 bases between the two ends. CDR3 DNA sequence: TGTGCCAGCAGTTTTGAGGAAGCGGGCCCCTACGAGCAGTACTTC. Translating gives CASSFEEAGPYEQYF.

V is TRBV2 and J is TRBJ2-1; perhaps TRBD1 as D (5 bases). Per the germline V gene, CDR1 is SNHLY and CDR2 is FYNNEI. Trimming left V 6 bases short and J 10 bases short, with 10 bases between. The CDR3 extends over 11 amino acids. CDR3 region: CASRDSHEQFF. In DNA, the CDR3 is TGTGCCAGCAGAGACAGCCACGAGCAGTTCTTC.

V and J are TRBV7-2 and TRBJ2-1; 7 bases are a match to TRBD1. The ends lost 3 bases at V and 4 bases at J; junction bases unmatched: 6. Germline-derived CDR1 and CDR2 are SGHTA and FQGNSA. The CDR3 has 15 residues. The CDR3 reads CASSFGTVPYNEQFF. As DNA, the CDR3 is TGTGCCAGCAGCTTCGGGACAGTTCCTTACAATGAGCAGTTCTTC.

This sequence joins TRBV7-6 and TRBJ1-5; 10 bases match TRBD1. V lost 4 bases to trimming and J lost 6 bases; unmatched junction nucleotides: 9. The V gene's germline CDR1 is SGHVS and CDR2 FNYEAQ. This CDR3 spans 16 amino acids. The CDR3 spells CASSSRQGAQGQPQHF. Here the CDR3 DNA reads TGTGCCAGCAGCTCGAGACAGGGGGCGCAAGGTCAGCCCCAGCATTTT.

V gene TRBV9 combines with J gene TRBJ1-1, with a tentative D call TRBD1 (6 bases). Per the germline V gene, CDR1 is SGDLS and CDR2 is YYNGEE. The V gene lost 0 bases and the J gene lost 2 bases, with 8 bases spanning the gap. This CDR3 has 14 residues. The CDR3 bases are TGTGCCAGCAGCGTAGCGGGGGGCAACACTGAAGCTTTCTTT. This gives the protein CASSVAGGNTEAFF. Filled out from reference TRBV9 and TRBJ1-1, the complete variable domain reads DSGVTQTPKHLITATGQRVTLRCSPRSGDLSVYWYQQSLDQGLQFLIQYYNGEERAKGNILERFSAQQFPDLHSELNLSSLELGDSALYFCASSVAGGNTEAFFGQGTRLTVV.

V is TRBV7-8 and J is TRBJ1-5; no definite D call. Germline assignment: CDR1 SGHVS and CDR2 FQNEAQ. Trimming shortened V by 5 bases and J by 0 bases, and 14 bases separated the two germline ends. The CDR3 covers 16 residues. The CDR3 is CASSITLGYSNQPQHF. CDR3 coding DNA: TGTGCCAGCAGCATCACTTTAGGATATAGCAATCAGCCCCAGCATTTT.

The chain is built from TRBV21-1 and TRBJ1-4. TRBV21-1 is designated a pseudogene. The CDR3 contains 8 residues. CDR3 amino acids: CASSKVLF. The CDR3 DNA is TGTGCCAGCAGCAAAGTCCTTTTT.

The chain carries TRBV25-1 and TRBJ2-7; TRBD2 matches at 9 bases. With V trimmed by 1 base and J by 3 bases, 4 bases remained unmatched. Germline loops: CDR1 MGHDK, CDR2 SYGVNS. This CDR3 contains 15 residues. In DNA form, the CDR3 reads TGTGCCAGCAGTGAATGGGGGACTAGCATCTACGAGCAGTACTTC. Translated, it gives CASSEWGTSIYEQYF.